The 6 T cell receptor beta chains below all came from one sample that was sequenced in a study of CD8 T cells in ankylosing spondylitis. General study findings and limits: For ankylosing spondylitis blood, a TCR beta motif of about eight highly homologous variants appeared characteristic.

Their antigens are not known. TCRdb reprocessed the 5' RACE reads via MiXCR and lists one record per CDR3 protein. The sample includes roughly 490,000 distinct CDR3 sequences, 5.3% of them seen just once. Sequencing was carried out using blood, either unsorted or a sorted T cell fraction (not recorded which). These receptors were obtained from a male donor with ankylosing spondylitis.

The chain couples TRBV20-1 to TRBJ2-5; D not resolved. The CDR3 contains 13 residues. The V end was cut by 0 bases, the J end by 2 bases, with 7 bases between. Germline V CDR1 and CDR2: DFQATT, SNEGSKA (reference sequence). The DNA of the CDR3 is TGCAGTGCTAGAGATCAGGCACAAGAGACCCAGTACTTC. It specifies CSARDQAQETQYF.

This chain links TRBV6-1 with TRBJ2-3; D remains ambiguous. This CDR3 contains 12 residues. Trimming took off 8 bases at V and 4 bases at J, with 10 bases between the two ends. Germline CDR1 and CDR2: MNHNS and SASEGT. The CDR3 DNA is TGTGCCAGCTCTGTTTCCCCAGATACGCAGTATTTT. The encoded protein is CASSVSPDTQYF.

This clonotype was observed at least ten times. The CDR3 sequence: CASSPRTSGSTTDTQYF. CDR3 in DNA: TGTGCCAGCAGCCCAAGGACTAGCGGGAGTACCACAGATACGCAGTATTTT. This chain connects TRBV9 to TRBJ2-3, with 13 bases aligning to TRBD2. This CDR3 has 17 residues. Trimming took 4 bases from V and 2 from J; bases not matched to a gene: 7. The germline gives CDR1 SGDLS, CDR2 YYNGEE.

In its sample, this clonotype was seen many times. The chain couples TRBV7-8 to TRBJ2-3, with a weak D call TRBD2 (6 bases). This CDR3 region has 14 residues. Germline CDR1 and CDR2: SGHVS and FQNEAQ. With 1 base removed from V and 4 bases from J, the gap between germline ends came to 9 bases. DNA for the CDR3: TGTGCCAGCAGCTTAGAACTAGCCCCAGATACGCAGTATTTT. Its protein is CASSLELAPDTQYF.

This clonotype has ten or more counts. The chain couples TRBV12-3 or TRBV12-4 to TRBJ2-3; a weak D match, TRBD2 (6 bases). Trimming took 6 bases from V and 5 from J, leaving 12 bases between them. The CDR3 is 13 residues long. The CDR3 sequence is CASSYRRGDTQYF. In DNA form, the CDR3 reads TGTGCCAGCAGCTATAGGCGGGGAGATACGCAGTATTTT.

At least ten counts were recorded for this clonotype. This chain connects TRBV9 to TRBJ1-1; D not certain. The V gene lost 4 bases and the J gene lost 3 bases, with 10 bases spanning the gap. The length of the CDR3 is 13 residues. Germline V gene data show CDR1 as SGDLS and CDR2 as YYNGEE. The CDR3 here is CASSPWADTEAFF. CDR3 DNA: TGTGCCAGCAGCCCATGGGCGGACACTGAAGCTTTCTTT.